This paragraph covers one TCR beta chain sequence. The germline V gene has CDR1 SQVTM and CDR2 ANQGSEA. V lost 1 base and J lost 2, with 9 bases in between. The CDR3 extends over 13 amino acids. This sample was taken from a study of T cell changes during pregnancy in multiple sclerosis. Clones were sequenced by immunoSEQ multiplex PCR, and TCRdb holds only the in-frame ones, with some missing. The sample holds some 60,000 clones, around 91% seen once. Specimen: peripheral blood, collected in the third trimester of pregnancy. The origin of this receptor is a female donor in good health, enrolled as a control in a pregnancy study. J is TRBJ2-7 and V is TRBV29-1; TRBD1 might be the D (6 bases). The CDR3 here is CSVEGDKAYEQYF. For the CDR3, the DNA is TGCAGCGTTGAAGGGGACAAAGCCTACGAGCAGTACTTC.